This TCR beta chain was sequenced for a study of shared clonotypes between healthy human individuals. General study findings and limits: Naive subsets usually exceeded memory subsets in estimated richness. Clonotype sharing across a handful of donors was observed for around 5.1% of naive CD4 clonotypes.

As regards this clone: Its cognate antigen is unknown.

Method: immunoSEQ multiplex PCR; TCRdb's copy keeps in-frame clones and lacks some. The sample lists approximately 710,000 clones, around 90% occurring once. The germline V gene encodes CDR1 SGHVS and CDR2 FQNEAQ. This CDR3 has 15 amino acids. V was clipped by 1 base and J by 6 bases, with 13 bases between them. The sample consisted of memory CD8+ T cells from PBMCs. Subset defined: CD45RO+ cells pooled with CCR7-negative TemRA cells. The TCR originated in a man between 18 and 35 years old in good health. Some clones in this sample may be carry-over from other donors' samples. This chain connects TRBV7-8 to TRBJ2-1; D uncertain. CDR3 in DNA: TGTGCCAGCAGCTTAGTGTACCCCCCTGGCAATGAGCAGTTCTTC. Encoded protein: CASSLVYPPGNEQFF.